The 18 T cell receptor beta chains given below trace back to one sample, sequenced in a study of T cell repertoires and HLA-DP antigens. Their target antigens are unknown. Sequencing was performed with immunoSEQ multiplex PCR; in TCRdb, only in-frame clones are kept and a portion is missing. The data show over 60,000 clones, with around three quarters seen just once and about 1.6% held by the top ten. The sample comprised CD4+ T cells from PBMCs. The source of these receptors is a man aged 55 to 70 in good health and CMV-seronegative.

The chain links TRBV7-2 to TRBJ2-5, with D tentatively TRBD1 (6 bases). The CDR3 contains 13 residues. Between the trimmed V and J ends, which lost 6 bases and 2 bases, there was a span of 10 bases. Germline CDR1 and CDR2: SGHTA and FQGNSA. CDR3: CASRVGGQETQYF. In DNA, the CDR3 is TGTGCCAGCAGAGTAGGGGGACAAGAGACCCAGTACTTC.

Here the CDR3 reads CASSLGQGGGRYNEQFF. CDR3 DNA sequence: TGTGCCAGCAGCCTGGGACAGGGAGGGGGCCGATACAATGAGCAGTTCTTC. The rearrangement uses TRBV11-2 and TRBJ2-1; 9 positions agree with TRBD1. The CDR3 covers 17 residues. The J segment lost 4 bases and the V segment lost 5 bases, leaving 12 bases of the junction unmatched. Germline-derived CDR1 and CDR2 are SGHAT and FQNNGV.

The chain carries TRBV10-3 and TRBJ1-1, with D uncertain. V was pared by 3 bases and J by 4 bases, with 9 bases between. CDR3 length equals 13 residues. CDR1 and CDR2 (germline): ENHRY, SYGVKD. The CDR3 nucleotides read TGTGCCATCAGTGAAGTAGGGAGCACTGAAGCTTTCTTT. It specifies CAISEVGSTEAFF.

The chain carries TRBV7-3 and TRBJ2-1; possibly TRBD1 or TRBD2 for D (5 bases each). The CDR3 has 15 amino acids. Deletions cut 1 base from V and 5 bases from J, with 12 bases between. Germline CDR1 is SGHTA and CDR2 is FQGTGA. The DNA of the CDR3 is TGTGCCAGCAGCTTAATTGGGGGTTTCGACAATGAGCAGTTCTTC. Translating it yields CASSLIGGFDNEQFF.

This clone has just one count. The rearrangement links TRBV11-2 to TRBJ2-1; TRBD1 might be the D (6 bases). The CDR3 is made up of 14 amino acids. Per germline, CDR1 SGHAT and CDR2 FQNNGV. V lost 2 bases and J lost 8, with 13 bases in between. In DNA, the CDR3 is TGTGCCAGCAGCTTATCCGGGACAAACCATGAGCAGTTCTTC. Encoded protein: CASSLSGTNHEQFF.

CDR3 sequence (DNA): TGTGCCAGCAGCCGCGAGGGTGGCAGTTACAATGAGCAGTTCTTC. Translation: CASSREGGSYNEQFF. The chain joins TRBV5-8 to TRBJ2-1; tentative D call: TRBD2 (5 bases). The V gene lost 4 bases and the J gene lost 4 bases, with 15 bases spanning the gap. This CDR3 region has 15 residues. In germline, CDR1 is SGHTS, CDR2 YDEGEE.

The chain joins TRBV7-9 to TRBJ2-1, with a tentative D call TRBD1 (5 bases). There are 16 residues in the CDR3. Trimming took off 3 bases at V and 5 bases at J, with 17 bases between the two ends. Per the germline V gene, CDR1 is SEHNR and CDR2 is FQNEAQ (reference sequence). The CDR3 spells CASSFATEELHNEQFF. As DNA, the CDR3 is TGTGCCAGCAGCTTCGCGACAGAAGAGCTCCACAATGAGCAGTTCTTC.

The chain links TRBV5-1 to TRBJ2-3; the match to TRBD2 covers 7 bases. Losses at the gene ends were 2 bases for V and 5 bases for J; bases not matched to a gene: 5. Per germline, CDR1 SGHRS and CDR2 YFSETQ. CDR3 length: 14 amino acids. The CDR3 sequence: CASSFGGGLDTQYF. CDR3 DNA sequence: TGCGCCAGCAGCTTCGGGGGAGGGTTAGATACGCAGTATTTT. Based on the CDR3 plus reference TRBV5-1 and TRBJ2-3, the full variable domain is KAGVTQTPRYLIKTRGQQVTLSCSPISGHRSVSWYQQTPGQGLQFLFEYFSETQRNKGNFPGRFSGRQFSNSRSEMNVSTLELGDSALYLCASSFGGGLDTQYFGPGTRLTVL.

CDR3 sequence reads: CATSRESGHHNEQFF. The DNA of the CDR3 is TGTGCCACCAGCAGAGAATCGGGACACCACAATGAGCAGTTCTTC. This sequence joins TRBV15 and TRBJ2-1; perhaps TRBD1 as D (6 bases). The germline V gene has CDR1 LNHNV and CDR2 YYDKDF (reference sequence). The ends were cut back, 0 bases at V and 5 bases at J, with 11 bases in the middle. The CDR3 has 15 amino acids.

The chain carries TRBV4-3 and TRBJ2-2, with D possibly TRBD1 on 5 matching bases. Trimming left V 0 bases short and J 3 bases short, with 14 bases between. Looked up from germline, CDR1 is LGHNA and CDR2 is YSLEER. CDR3 length equals 17 residues. The CDR3 DNA reads TGCGCCAGCAGCCAAGAAGTGTGGGGCCCGTACACCGGGGAGCTGTTTTTT. It yields the protein CASSQEVWGPYTGELFF.

The rearrangement uses TRBV6-5 and TRBJ2-5; 10 nucleotides line up with TRBD1. The CDR3 spans 14 residues. Germline V gives CDR1 MNHEY, CDR2 SVGAGI. Trimming took 5 bases from V and 4 from J; bases not matched to a gene: 4. This CDR3 reads CASSLDRGRETQYF. The CDR3 DNA sequence: TGTGCCAGCAGTCTAGACAGGGGGCGAGAGACCCAGTACTTC.

The rearrangement joins TRBV18 to TRBJ2-7, with no clear D. Trimming removed 0 bases at V and 1 base at J, with 13 bases between. This CDR3 region has 16 residues. Germline lookup yields CDR1 KGHSH and CDR2 LQKENI. The CDR3 sequence: CASSPPYQQESYEQYF. CDR3 nucleotides: TGTGCCAGCTCACCACCGTACCAGCAAGAATCCTACGAGCAGTACTTC.

This clone was recorded only once. The V gene is TRBV28, the J gene TRBJ2-3; 9 nucleotides align to TRBD2. V shed 7 bases, J shed 1 base, and the junction held 6 bases outside the gene matches. CDR3 size: 15 residues. The germline gives CDR1 MDHEN, CDR2 SYDVKM. Here the CDR3 DNA reads TGTGCCAGCACCCGATCTAGCGGGGGCACAGATACGCAGTATTTT. As protein: CASTRSSGGTDTQYF.

The CDR3, as DNA: TGTGCCAGCAAAGATGGGTCAGGGGTTGGGGCCAACGTCCTGACTTTC. Residues: CASKDGSGVGANVLTF. The chain recombines TRBV2 with TRBJ2-6; perhaps TRBD1 as D (6 bases). The CDR3 sequence is 16 residues long. Germline V gene data show CDR1 as SNHLY and CDR2 as FYNNEI. V was shortened by 7 bases and J by 3 bases, with 16 bases between the two germline ends.

The V gene is TRBV7-9, the J gene TRBJ2-5, with 8 bases fitting TRBD1. Germline V gene lookup returns CDR1 SEHNR and CDR2 FQNEAQ (reference sequence). The junction had 6 bases not matched to a gene; V was cut back by 5 bases and J by 7 bases. The CDR3 loop spans 13 amino acids. For the CDR3, the DNA is TGTGCCAGCAGCCTCGACAGGGGTCGGACCCAGTACTTC. This encodes CASSLDRGRTQYF.

The chain couples TRBV30 to TRBJ2-1; D may be TRBD1 or TRBD2 (5 bases each). Germline V gene lookup returns CDR1 GTSNPN and CDR2 SVGIG (reference sequence). Trimming removed 0 bases from V and 14 bases from J, with 17 bases in between. This CDR3 spans 13 amino acids. CDR3 sequence: CAWSVGAGEREFF. The CDR3 DNA reads TGTGCCTGGAGTGTAGGGGCCGGCGAGAGGGAGTTCTTC.

This clone turned up a few times. The J gene is TRBJ2-1, the V gene TRBV4-1; 8 bases are shared with TRBD2. With 3 bases clipped from V and 6 bases from J, the junction kept 19 bases outside the gene matches. The CDR3 contains 19 residues. Germline CDR1 is MGHRA and CDR2 is YSYEKL. Here the CDR3 reads CASSHHTRRAGDLGNEQFF. As DNA, the CDR3 is TGCGCCAGCAGCCATCACACCCGCAGAGCGGGAGATTTGGGCAATGAGCAGTTCTTC.

The chain uses TRBV19 and TRBJ2-2; D is perhaps TRBD2 (5 bases). The V end lost 7 bases, the J end lost 5 bases, and 11 bases lay between the germline ends. The CDR3 loop spans 13 amino acids. Germline lookup yields CDR1 LNHDA and CDR2 SQIVND (reference sequence). The CDR3 sequence: CASTPSGTGELFF. The CDR3 DNA is TGTGCCAGTACCCCGAGCGGAACCGGGGAGCTGTTTTTT.